This TCR beta chain was retrieved from a study of shared clonotypes between healthy human individuals. The naive CD8 fraction comprised CD45RO-negative cells positively selected for CCR7 and excluded terminally differentiated effector memory CD45RA+ cells. The method was immunoSEQ multiplex PCR; TCRdb's version includes in-frame clones alone and lacks a portion of them. In the table there are about 2.1 million clones, approximately 92% of which are singletons. The CDR3 length is 15 residues. CDR1 and CDR2 from the germline V gene are MNHEY and SVGAGI. With 4 bases removed from V and 7 bases from J, the gap between germline ends came to 19 bases.

The chain employs TRBV6-5 and TRBJ1-2, with D unresolved. The origin of this receptor is a man between 18 and 29 years old in good health. Some clones in this sample may be carry-over from other donors' samples. Sequenced: naive CD8+ T cells from PBMCs. The CDR3 DNA reads TGTGCCAGCAGTTCTCGTACGAGGGATCTTCCTGGCTACACCTTC. This codes for CASSSRTRDLPGYTF.